A single sample is the source of the 10 T cell receptor beta chains below, sequenced in a study of cytotoxic CD8 clonotypes in ibrutinib-treated CLL. Using immunoSEQ multiplex PCR, the repertoire was profiled, and TCRdb retains in-frame clones only, with some absent. The data hold around 41,000 clones, with about 70% observed a single time. This sample comprised PBMCs, obtained at disease progression, from a patient treated with ibrutinib. These receptors originate from a human donor with chronic lymphocytic leukemia.

V gene TRBV30 combines with J gene TRBJ1-5; 8 nucleotides agree with TRBD1. With 0 bases clipped from V and 4 bases from J, the junction kept 8 bases outside the gene matches. Germline CDR1 reads GTSNPN; CDR2 reads SVGIG (reference sequence). CDR3 length: 16 residues. CDR3: CAWSVMWDRSNQPQHF. In DNA form, the CDR3 reads TGTGCCTGGAGTGTAATGTGGGACAGGTCAAATCAGCCCCAGCATTTT.

This clone was detected only once. The chain has TRBV5-1 and TRBJ2-5, with D possibly matching TRBD2 (5 bases). This CDR3 has 11 residues. In germline, CDR1 is SGHRS, CDR2 YFSETQ. The ends were cut back, 3 bases at V and 12 bases at J, with 12 bases in the middle. CDR3 DNA: TGCGCCAGCAGCTCTGAGCGGTACAAGTACTTC. Its protein product is CASSSERYKYF.

The table lists this clone with a few counts. The chain is built from TRBV29-1 and TRBJ1-2, with D maybe TRBD1 (5 bases). Germline V gene lookup returns CDR1 SQVTM and CDR2 ANQGSEA. Trimming shortened V by 4 bases and J by 5 bases, and 14 bases separated the two germline ends. CDR3 size: 13 residues. The CDR3 region is CSVVGPGQYGYTF. CDR3 bases: TGCAGCGTTGTGGGGCCGGGGCAGTATGGCTACACCTTC.

This sequence joins TRBV28 and TRBJ2-7; D not certain. This CDR3 contains 12 residues. V lost 5 bases to trimming and J lost 3 bases, with 8 bases between them. CDR1 and CDR2 from the germline V gene are MDHEN and SYDVKM. CDR3 DNA: TGTGCCAGCAGTACGAACAACTACGAGCAGTACTTC. This codes for CASSTNNYEQYF.

The CDR3 coding sequence is TGTGCCAGCTCACCACCGAACACGGTTAGTGAAGCTTTCTTT. This gives the protein CASSPPNTVSEAFF. The chain has TRBV18 and TRBJ1-1; D gene unclear. V was pared by 0 bases and J by 7 bases, with 12 bases between. In germline, CDR1 is KGHSH, CDR2 LQKENI. The CDR3 runs 14 residues.

This clone was detected only a few times. This chain connects TRBV6-1 to TRBJ2-7; D is possibly TRBD1 or TRBD2 (5 bases each). Germline V gene data show CDR1 as MNHNS and CDR2 as SASEGT. The V end lost 10 bases, the J end lost 2 bases, and 15 bases lay between the germline ends. The CDR3 runs 13 residues. The CDR3 protein is CATSRDGAYEQYF. DNA of the CDR3: TGTGCCACCTCCCGGGACGGAGCCTACGAGCAGTACTTC.

V usage is TRBV10-3 and J usage is TRBJ2-5; D is uncertain. V lost 10 bases and J lost 3, with 18 bases in between. The CDR3 runs to 14 residues. CDR1 is ENHRY and CDR2 is SYGVKD in the germline V gene. This CDR3 is CATTTTAEKETQYF. The CDR3, as DNA: TGTGCCACTACAACTACAGCCGAGAAAGAGACCCAGTACTTC.

This clone has a handful of counts. The chain joins TRBV5-4 to TRBJ2-7; possible D gene TRBD2, 6 bases. CDR3 size: 14 residues. Trimming took 3 bases from V and 0 from J, leaving 10 bases between them. The germline CDR1 and CDR2 sequences are SGHNT and YYREEE (reference sequence). DNA of the CDR3: TGTGCCAGCAGCTCGGCGGGAAGCTCCTACGAGCAGTACTTC. It is translated as CASSSAGSSYEQYF.

V and J are TRBV28 and TRBJ1-5; D is undetermined. The CDR3 is made up of 12 amino acids. Trimming removed 8 bases at V and 3 bases at J, with 8 bases between. Germline V gene sequence: CDR1 MDHEN, CDR2 SYDVKM. CDR3 region: CASDRYNQPQHF. As DNA, the CDR3 is TGTGCCAGCGACCGGTACAATCAGCCCCAGCATTTT. The full variable domain, its missing parts supplied by reference TRBV28 and TRBJ1-5, is DVKVTQSSRYLVKRTGEKVFLECVQDMDHENMFWYRQDPGLGLRLIYFSYDVKMKEKGDIPEGYSVSREKKERFSLILESASTNQTSMYLCASDRYNQPQHFGDGTRLSIL.

This chain uses TRBV30 with TRBJ1-2; no clear D gene. The CDR3 is 14 amino acids. Trimming took off 3 bases at V and 4 bases at J, with 15 bases between the two ends. Germline lookup yields CDR1 GTSNPN and CDR2 SVGIG (reference sequence). The CDR3 nucleotides read TGTGCCTGGAGCGGAGCAGGCCGGATCTATGGCTACACCTTC. It codes for CAWSGAGRIYGYTF.